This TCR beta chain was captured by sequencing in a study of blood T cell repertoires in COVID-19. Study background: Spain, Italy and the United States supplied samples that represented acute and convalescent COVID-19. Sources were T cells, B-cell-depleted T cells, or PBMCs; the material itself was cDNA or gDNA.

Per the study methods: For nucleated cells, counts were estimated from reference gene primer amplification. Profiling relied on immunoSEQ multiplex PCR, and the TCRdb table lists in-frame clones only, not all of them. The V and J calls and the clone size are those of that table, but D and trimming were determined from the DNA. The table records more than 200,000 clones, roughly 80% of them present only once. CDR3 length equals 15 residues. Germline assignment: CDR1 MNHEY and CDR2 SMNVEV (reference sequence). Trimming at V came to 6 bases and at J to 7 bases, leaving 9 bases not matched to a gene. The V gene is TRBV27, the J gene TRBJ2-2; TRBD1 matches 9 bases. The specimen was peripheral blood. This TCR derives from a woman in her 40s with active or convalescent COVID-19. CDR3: CASSFTGGFVGELFF. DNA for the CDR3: TGTGCCAGCAGCTTCACAGGGGGCTTCGTCGGGGAGCTGTTTTTT.